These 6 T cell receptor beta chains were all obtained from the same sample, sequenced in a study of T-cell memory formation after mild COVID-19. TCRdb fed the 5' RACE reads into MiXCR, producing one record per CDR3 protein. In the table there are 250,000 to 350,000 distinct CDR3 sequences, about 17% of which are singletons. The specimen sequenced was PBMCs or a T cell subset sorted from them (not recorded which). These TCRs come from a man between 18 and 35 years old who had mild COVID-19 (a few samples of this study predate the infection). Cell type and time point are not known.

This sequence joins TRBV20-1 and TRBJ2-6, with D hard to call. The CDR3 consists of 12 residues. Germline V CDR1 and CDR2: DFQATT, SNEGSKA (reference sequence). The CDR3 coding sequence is TGCATCGCAAACGTAGGGGCCAACGTCCTGACTTTC. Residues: CIANVGANVLTF.

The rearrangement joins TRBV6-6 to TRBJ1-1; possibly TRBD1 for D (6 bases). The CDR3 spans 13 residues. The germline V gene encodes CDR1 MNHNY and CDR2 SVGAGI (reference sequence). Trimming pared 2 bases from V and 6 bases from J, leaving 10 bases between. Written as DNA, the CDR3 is TGTGCCAGCAGTTACACACAGGGTCCTGAAGCTTTCTTT. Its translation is CASSYTQGPEAFF.

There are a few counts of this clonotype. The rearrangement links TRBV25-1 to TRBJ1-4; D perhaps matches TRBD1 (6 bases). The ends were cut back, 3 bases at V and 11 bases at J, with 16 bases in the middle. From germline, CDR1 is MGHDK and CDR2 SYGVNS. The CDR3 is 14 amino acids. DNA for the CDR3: TGTGCCAGCAGTGATACAGGGCTCCCGCTCAAACTGTTTTTT. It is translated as CASSDTGLPLKLFF.

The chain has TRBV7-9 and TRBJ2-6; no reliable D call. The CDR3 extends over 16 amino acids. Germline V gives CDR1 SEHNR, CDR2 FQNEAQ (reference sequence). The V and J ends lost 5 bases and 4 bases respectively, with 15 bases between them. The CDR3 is CASSPRIRTGANVLTF. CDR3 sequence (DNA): TGTGCCAGCAGCCCTCGGATCCGTACCGGGGCCAACGTCCTGACTTTC. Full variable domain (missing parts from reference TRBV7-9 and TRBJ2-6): DTGVSQNPRHKITKRGQNVTFRCDPISEHNRLYWYRQTLGQGPEFLTYFQNEAQLEKSRLLSDRFSAERPKGSFSTLEIQRTEQGDSAMYLCASSPRIRTGANVLTFGAGSRLTVL.

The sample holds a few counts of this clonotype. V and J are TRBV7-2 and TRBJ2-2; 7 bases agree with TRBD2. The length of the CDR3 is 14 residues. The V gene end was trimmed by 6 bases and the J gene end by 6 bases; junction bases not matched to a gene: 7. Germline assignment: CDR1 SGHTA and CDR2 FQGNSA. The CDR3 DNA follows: TGTGCCAGCAGTGGCGGGGGACGGCCCGGGGAGCTGTTTTTT. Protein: CASSGGGRPGELFF.

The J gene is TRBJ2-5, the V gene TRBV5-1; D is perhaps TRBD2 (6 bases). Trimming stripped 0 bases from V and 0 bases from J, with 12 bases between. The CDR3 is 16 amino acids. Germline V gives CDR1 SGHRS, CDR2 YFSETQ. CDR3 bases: TGCGCCAGCAGCTTGGAAGGAGGGATGTACCAAGAGACCCAGTACTTC. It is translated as CASSLEGGMYQETQYF.